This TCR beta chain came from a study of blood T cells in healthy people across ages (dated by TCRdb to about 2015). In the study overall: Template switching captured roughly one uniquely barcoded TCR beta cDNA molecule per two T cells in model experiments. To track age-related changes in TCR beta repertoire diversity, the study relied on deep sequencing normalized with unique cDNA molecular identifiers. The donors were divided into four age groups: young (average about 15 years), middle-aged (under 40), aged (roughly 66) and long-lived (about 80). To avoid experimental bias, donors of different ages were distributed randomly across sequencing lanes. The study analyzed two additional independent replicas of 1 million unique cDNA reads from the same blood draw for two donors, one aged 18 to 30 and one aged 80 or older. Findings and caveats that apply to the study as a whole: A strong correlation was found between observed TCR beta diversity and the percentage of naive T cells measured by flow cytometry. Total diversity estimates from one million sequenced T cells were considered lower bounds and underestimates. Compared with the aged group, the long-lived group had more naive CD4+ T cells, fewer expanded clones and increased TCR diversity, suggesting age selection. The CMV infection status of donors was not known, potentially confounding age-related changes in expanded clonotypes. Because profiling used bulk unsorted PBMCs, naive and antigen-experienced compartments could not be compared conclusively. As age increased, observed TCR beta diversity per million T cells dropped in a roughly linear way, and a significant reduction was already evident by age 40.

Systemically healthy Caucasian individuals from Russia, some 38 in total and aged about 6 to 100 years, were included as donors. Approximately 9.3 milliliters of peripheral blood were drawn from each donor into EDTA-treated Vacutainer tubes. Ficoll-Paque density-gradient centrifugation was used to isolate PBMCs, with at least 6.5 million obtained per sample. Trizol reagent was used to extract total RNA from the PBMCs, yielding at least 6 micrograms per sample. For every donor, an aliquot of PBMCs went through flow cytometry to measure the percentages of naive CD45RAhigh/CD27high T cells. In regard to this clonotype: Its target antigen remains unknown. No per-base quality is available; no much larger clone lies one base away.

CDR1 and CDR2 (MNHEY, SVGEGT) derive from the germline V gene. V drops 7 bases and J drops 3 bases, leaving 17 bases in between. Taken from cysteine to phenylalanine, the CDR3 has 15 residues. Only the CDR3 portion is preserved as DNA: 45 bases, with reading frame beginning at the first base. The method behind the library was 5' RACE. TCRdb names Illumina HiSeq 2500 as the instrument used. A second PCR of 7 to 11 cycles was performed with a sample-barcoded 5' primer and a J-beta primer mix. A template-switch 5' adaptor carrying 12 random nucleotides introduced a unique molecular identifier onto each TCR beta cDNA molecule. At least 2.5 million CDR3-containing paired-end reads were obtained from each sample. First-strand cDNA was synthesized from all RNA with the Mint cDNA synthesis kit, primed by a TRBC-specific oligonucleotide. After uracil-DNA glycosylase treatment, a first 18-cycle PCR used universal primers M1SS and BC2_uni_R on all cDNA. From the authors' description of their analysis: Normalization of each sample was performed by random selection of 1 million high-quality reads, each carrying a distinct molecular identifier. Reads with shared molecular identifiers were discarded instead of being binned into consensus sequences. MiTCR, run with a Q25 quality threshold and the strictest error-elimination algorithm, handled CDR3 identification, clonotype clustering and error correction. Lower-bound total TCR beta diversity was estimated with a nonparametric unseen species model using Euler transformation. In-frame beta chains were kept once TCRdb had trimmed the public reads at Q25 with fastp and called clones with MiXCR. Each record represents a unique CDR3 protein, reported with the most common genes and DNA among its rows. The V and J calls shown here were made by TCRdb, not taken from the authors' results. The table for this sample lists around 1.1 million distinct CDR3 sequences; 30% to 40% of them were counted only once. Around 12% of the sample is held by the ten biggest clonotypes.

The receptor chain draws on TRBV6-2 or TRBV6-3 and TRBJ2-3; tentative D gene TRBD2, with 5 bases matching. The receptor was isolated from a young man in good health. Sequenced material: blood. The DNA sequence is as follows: TGTGCCAGCACCGCGGCGGTCTCGGGGACAGATACGCAGTATTTT. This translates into CASTAAVSGTDTQYF.